The 10 T cell receptor beta chains presented below share a single source sample, sequenced in a study of T-cell reconstitution after alpha-beta-depleted transplantation in children. Antigens of these TCRs are unknown. TCRbeta library construction was performed incorporating unique molecular identifiers. Using its own MiXCR run on the PCR reads, TCRdb lists one record per CDR3 protein. The sample holds 250,000 to 300,000 distinct CDR3 sequences, over 7% seen once. Study results and caveats: Newly produced T cells mostly provided counts and TCRbeta diversity after one year, as hyperexpanded clones declined.

The specimen comprised peripheral blood, sampled 360 days after TCRalphabeta/CD19-depleted stem cell transplant. Every receptor here comes from a female patient aged 2-15 years who had a stem cell transplant for Fanconi anemia, so the T cells may come from the graft donor.

A remark on this clonotype: This may be a read error: a much more frequent sequence differs by one nucleotide. The chain is built from TRBV7-2 and TRBJ2-2, with TRBD2 as a possible D gene (7 bases). This CDR3 has 15 residues. Per the germline V gene, CDR1 is SGHTA and CDR2 is FQGNSA. CDR3 DNA sequence: TGTGCCGGCAGCTTTTACGGGGGGCACACCGGGGAGCTGTTTTTT. Translating it yields CAGSFYGGHTGELFF.

This clonotype was counted at least ten times. The chain has TRBV6-5 and TRBJ1-6, with D hard to call. The CDR3 consists of 13 residues. Trimming removed 0 bases at V and 10 bases at J, with 7 bases between. The V gene's germline CDR1 is MNHEY and CDR2 SVGAGI. This CDR3 is CASSYSSRSPLHF. CDR3 coding DNA: TGTGCCAGCAGTTACTCGAGTCGGTCACCCCTCCACTTT.

A remark on this clonotype: The junction departs from germline at one end; a sequencing error may be responsible. The V and J genes are TRBV5-1 and TRBJ2-7, with 10 bases that match TRBD2. Per the germline V gene, CDR1 is SGHRS and CDR2 is YFSETQ. The CDR3 covers 13 residues. The CDR3 sequence is CASSLASGGGLDF. The CDR3 bases are TGCGCCAGCAGCTTGGCTAGCGGGGGTGGCCTGGACTTC. Drawing the rest from reference TRBV5-1 and TRBJ2-7, the complete variable domain is KAGVTQTPRYLIKTRGQQVTLSCSPISGHRSVSWYQQTPGQGLQFLFEYFSETQRNKGNFPGRFSGRQFSNSRSEMNVSTLELGDSALYLCASSLASGGGLDFGPGTRLTVT.

In its sample, this clonotype was seen many times. The chain employs TRBV20-1 and TRBJ1-5; tentative D call: TRBD1 (5 bases). From germline, CDR1 is DFQATT and CDR2 SNEGSKA (reference sequence). There are 13 residues in the CDR3. Trimming shortened V by 3 bases and J by 3 bases, and 9 bases separated the two germline ends. The CDR3 loop is CSASFRDNQPQHF. In nucleotides, the CDR3 is TGCAGTGCTAGCTTCAGGGACAATCAGCCCCAGCATTTT.

This clonotype was counted ten times or more. The chain is built from TRBV7-6 and TRBJ2-7; 7 positions match TRBD1. Germline V lookup: CDR1 SGHVS, CDR2 FNYEAQ. The CDR3 extends over 12 amino acids. J gave up 7 bases and V 5 bases, and 5 bases lay outside the gene matches. This CDR3 is CASSATGREQYF. The CDR3 DNA is TGTGCCAGCAGCGCGACAGGGCGAGAGCAGTACTTC.

This clonotype has a handful of counts. The chain links TRBV9 to TRBJ2-3, with 12 bases that match TRBD2. This CDR3 contains 15 residues. V was pared by 2 bases and J by 4 bases, with 2 bases of the junction left unmatched. Germline CDR1 and CDR2: SGDLS and YYNGEE. CDR3 in DNA: TGTGCCAGCAGCGTTACTAGCGGGGGGTCAGATACGCAGTATTTT. As protein: CASSVTSGGSDTQYF.

The V gene is TRBV3-1, the J gene TRBJ2-1, with D perhaps assigned TRBD1 or TRBD2 (6 bases each). Germline V gene data show CDR1 as LGHDT and CDR2 as YNNKEL (reference sequence). The V end was cut by 7 bases, the J end by 9 bases, with 19 bases between. This CDR3 spans 14 amino acids. The CDR3 is CASKKGGPGSEQFF. For the CDR3, the DNA is TGTGCCAGCAAGAAGGGGGGCCCGGGGAGTGAGCAGTTCTTC.

CDR3 residues: CASSYSSRPQGRIYEQYF. The DNA of the CDR3 is TGTGCCAGCAGTTACTCGAGCAGGCCCCAGGGGCGAATCTACGAGCAGTACTTC. This chain joins TRBV6-2 or TRBV6-3 and TRBJ2-7, with TRBD1 as a possible D gene (6 bases). Trimming removed 0 bases at V and 3 bases at J, with 21 bases between. The germline V gene has CDR1 MNHEY and CDR2 SVGEGT. The CDR3 runs 18 residues.

V is TRBV7-8 and J is TRBJ2-1; no reliable D call. V lost 5 bases and J 0 bases, leaving 20 bases between the germline ends. Germline assignment: CDR1 SGHVS and CDR2 FQNEAQ. The CDR3 sequence is 18 residues long. The CDR3 is CASSHPTVVDSSYNEQFF. The CDR3 DNA sequence: TGTGCCAGCAGCCATCCTACAGTGGTAGATAGCTCCTACAATGAGCAGTTCTTC.

At least ten counts were recorded for this clonotype. This sequence joins TRBV7-9 and TRBJ2-7, with 9 nucleotides matching TRBD1. V lost 1 base to trimming and J lost 1 base; unmatched junction nucleotides: 11. This CDR3 has 18 amino acids. Germline lookup yields CDR1 SEHNR and CDR2 FQNEAQ (reference sequence). In DNA, the CDR3 is TGTGCCAGCAGCTTAGGAGGGGGACACAGGGGGCAATCCTACGAGCAGTACTTC. This codes for CASSLGGGHRGQSYEQYF.